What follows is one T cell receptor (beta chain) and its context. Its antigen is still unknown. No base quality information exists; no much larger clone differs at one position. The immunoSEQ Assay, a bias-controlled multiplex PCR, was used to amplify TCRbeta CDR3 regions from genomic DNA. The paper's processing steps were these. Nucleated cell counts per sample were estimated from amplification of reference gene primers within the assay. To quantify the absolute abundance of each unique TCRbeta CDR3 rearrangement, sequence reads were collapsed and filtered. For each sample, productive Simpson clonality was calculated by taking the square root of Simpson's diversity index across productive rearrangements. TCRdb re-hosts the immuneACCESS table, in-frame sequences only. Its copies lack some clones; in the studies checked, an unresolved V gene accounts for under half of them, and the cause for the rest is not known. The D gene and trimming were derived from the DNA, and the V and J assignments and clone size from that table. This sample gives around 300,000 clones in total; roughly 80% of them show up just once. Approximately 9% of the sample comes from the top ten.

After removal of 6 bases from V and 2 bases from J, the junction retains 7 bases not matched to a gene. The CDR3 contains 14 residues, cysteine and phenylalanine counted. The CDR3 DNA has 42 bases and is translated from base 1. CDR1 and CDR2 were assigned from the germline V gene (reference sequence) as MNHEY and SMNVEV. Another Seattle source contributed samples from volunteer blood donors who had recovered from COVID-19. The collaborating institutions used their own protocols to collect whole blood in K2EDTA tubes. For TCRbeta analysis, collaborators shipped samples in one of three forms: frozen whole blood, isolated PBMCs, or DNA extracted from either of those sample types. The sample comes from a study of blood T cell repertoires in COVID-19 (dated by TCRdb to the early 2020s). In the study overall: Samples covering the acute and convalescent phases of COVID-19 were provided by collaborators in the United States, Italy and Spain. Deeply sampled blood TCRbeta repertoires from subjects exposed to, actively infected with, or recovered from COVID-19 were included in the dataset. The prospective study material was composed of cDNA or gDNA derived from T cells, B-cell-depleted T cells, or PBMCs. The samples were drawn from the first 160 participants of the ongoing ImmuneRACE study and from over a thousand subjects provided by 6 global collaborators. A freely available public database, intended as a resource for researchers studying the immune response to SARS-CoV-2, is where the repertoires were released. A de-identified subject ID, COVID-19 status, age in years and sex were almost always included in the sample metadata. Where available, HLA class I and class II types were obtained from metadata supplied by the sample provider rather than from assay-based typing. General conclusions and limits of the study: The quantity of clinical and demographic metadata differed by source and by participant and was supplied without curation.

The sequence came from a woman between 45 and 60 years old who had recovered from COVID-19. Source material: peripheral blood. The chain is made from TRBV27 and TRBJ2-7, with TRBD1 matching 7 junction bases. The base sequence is TGTGCCAGCAGCCGGACAGGCGATACCTACGAGCAGTACTTC. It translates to CASSRTGDTYEQYF.